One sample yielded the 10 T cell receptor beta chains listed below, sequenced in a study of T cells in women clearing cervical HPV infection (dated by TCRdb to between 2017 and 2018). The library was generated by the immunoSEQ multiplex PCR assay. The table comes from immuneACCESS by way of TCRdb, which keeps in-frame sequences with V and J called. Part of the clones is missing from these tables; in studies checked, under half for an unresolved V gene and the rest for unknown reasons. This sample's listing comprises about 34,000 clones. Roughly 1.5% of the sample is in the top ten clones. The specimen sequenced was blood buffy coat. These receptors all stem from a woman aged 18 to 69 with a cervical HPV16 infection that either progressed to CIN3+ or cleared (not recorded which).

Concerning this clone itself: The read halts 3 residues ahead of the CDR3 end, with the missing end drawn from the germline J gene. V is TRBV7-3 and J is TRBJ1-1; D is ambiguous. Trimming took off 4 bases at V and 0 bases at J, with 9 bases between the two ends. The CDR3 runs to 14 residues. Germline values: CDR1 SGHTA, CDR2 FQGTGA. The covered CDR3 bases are TGTGCCAGCAGCTGGAGGGCCGTGAACACTGAA. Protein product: CASSWRAVNTE. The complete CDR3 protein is CASSWRAVNTEAFF.

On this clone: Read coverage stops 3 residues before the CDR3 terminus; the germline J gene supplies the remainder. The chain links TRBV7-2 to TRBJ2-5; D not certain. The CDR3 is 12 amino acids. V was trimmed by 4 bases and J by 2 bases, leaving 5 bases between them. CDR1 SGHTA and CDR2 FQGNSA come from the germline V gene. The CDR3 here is CASSYFQETQYF. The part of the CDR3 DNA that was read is TGTGCCAGCAGCTACTTTCAAGAGACC.

The sequenced CDR3 bases are TGTGCCAGCAGCTCCGGGACACAAGTCACAGATACG. This encodes CASSSGTQVTDT. The full CDR3 protein is CASSSGTQVTDTQYF. The V and J genes are TRBV7-8 and TRBJ2-3; D is possibly TRBD1 (6 bases). The read ends 3 residues before the CDR3 terminus; that terminus is restored from the germline J gene. The V end was cut by 4 bases, the J end by 2 bases, with 13 bases between. The CDR3 is made up of 15 amino acids. Germline CDR1 and CDR2: SGHVS and FQNEAQ.

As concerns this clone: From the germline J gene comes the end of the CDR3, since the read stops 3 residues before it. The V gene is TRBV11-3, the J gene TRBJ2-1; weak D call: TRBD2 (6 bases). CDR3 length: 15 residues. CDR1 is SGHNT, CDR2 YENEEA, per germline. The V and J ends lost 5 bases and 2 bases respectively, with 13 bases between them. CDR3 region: CASSMLTGAYNEQFF. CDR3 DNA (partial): TGTGCCAGCAGCATGCTAACGGGGGCCTACAATGAG.

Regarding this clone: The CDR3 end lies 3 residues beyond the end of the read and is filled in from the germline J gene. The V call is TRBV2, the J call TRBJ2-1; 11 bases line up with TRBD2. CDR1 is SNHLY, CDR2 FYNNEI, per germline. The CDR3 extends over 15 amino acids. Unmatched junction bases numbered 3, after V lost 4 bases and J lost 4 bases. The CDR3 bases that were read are TGTGCCAGCAGTGTGGGACTAGCGGATTACAATGAG. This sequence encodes CASSVGLADYNE. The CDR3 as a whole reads CASSVGLADYNEQFF.

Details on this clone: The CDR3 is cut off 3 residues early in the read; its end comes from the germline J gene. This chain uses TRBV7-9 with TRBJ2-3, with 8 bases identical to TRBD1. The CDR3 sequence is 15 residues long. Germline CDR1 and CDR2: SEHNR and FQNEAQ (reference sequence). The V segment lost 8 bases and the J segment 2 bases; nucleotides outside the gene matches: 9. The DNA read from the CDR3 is TGTGCCAGCGGTCCCAGGCAGGGGGCCACAGATACG. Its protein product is CASGPRQGATDT. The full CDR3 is CASGPRQGATDTQYF.

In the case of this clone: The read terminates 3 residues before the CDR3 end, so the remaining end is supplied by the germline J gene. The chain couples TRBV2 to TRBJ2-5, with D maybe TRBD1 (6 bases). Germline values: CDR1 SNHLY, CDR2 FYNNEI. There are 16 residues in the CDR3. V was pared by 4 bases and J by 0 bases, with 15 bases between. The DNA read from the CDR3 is TGTGCCAGCAGTGCCGCGGACAGATTGTACCAAGAGACC. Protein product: CASSAADRLYQET. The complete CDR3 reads CASSAADRLYQETQYF.

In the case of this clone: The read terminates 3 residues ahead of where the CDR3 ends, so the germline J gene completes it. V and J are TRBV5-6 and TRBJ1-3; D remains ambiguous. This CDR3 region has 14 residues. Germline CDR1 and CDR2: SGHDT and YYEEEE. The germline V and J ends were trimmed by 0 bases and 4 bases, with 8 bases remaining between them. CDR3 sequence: CASSLEGLGNTIYF. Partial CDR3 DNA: TGTGCCAGCAGCTTGGAAGGGCTCGGAAACACC.

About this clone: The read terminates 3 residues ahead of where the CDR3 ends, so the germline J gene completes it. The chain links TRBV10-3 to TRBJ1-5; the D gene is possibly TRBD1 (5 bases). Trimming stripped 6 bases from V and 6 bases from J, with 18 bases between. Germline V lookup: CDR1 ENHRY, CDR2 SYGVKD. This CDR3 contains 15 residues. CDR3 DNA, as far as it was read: TGTGCCATCAGATTCCCGGGGGTATATCGTCAGCCC. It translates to CAIRFPGVYRQP. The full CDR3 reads CAIRFPGVYRQPQHF.

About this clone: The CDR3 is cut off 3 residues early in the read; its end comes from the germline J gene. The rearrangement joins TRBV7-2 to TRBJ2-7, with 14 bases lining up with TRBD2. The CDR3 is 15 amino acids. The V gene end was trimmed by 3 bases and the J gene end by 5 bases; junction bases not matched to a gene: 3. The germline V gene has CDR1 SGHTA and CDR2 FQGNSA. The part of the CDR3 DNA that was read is TGTGCCAGCAGCTTGACTAGCGGGAGGGCCCACGAG. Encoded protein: CASSLTSGRAHE. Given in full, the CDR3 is CASSLTSGRAHEQYF.